This T cell receptor beta chain was sequenced for a study of shared clonotypes between healthy human individuals. The study's findings and limits: In this cohort, only blood was sampled, and tissue repertoires likely differ.

The table came from immunoSEQ multiplex PCR; TCRdb's copy has only in-frame clones and leaves some out. In the table there are roughly 850,000 clones, just over 95% of which are singletons. CD45RO negativity and positive selection for CCR7 defined naive CD8 cells, a population that excluded terminally differentiated effector memory CD45RA+ cells. Germline V CDR1 and CDR2: SGHVS, FQNEAQ. V gave up 0 bases and J gave up 5 bases, with 5 bases separating them. CDR3 length: 13 residues. About this clone itself: Its antigen is unknown.

The sequence came from a man aged 30-40 years in good health. The sequencing input was naive CD8+ T cells sorted from blood. This rearrangement joins TRBV7-8 to TRBJ1-5, with unresolved D. This CDR3 reads CASSLASDQPQHF. Here the CDR3 DNA reads TGTGCCAGCAGCTTAGCCAGCGATCAGCCCCAGCATTTT.